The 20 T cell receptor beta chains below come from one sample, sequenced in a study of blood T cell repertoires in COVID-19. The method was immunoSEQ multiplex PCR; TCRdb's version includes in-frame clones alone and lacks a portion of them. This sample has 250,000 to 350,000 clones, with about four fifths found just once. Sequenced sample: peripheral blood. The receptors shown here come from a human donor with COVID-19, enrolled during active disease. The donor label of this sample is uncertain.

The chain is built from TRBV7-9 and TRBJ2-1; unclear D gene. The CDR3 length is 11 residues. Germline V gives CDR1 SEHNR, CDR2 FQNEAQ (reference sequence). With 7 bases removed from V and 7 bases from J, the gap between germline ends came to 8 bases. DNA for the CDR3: TGTGCCAGCACAGCCTCGAATGAGCAGTTCTTC. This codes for CASTASNEQFF.

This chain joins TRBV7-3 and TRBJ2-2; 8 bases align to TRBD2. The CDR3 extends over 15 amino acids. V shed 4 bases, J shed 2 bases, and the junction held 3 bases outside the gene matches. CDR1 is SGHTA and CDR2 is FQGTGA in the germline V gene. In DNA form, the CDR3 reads TGTGCCAGCAGCTCCGGACTAGCAAACACCGGGGAGCTGTTTTTT. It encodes CASSSGLANTGELFF.

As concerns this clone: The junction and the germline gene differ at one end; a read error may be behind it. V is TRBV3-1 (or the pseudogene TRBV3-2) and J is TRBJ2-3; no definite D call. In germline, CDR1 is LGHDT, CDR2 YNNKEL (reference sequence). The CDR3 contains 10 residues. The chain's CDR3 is CASSQELIVF. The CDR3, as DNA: TGTGCCAGCAGCCAAGAGTTAATAGTTTTT.

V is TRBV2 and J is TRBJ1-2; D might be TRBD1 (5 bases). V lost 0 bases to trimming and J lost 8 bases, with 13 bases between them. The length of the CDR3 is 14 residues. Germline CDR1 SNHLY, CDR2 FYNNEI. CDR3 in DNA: TGTGCCAGCAGTGAAGCGCGTCAGGGAGGGGGCTACACCTTC. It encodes CASSEARQGGGYTF.

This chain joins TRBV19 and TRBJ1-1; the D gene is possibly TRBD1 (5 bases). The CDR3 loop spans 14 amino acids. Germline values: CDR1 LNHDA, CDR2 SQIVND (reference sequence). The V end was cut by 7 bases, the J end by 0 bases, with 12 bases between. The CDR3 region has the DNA TGTGCCAGTATCGGAGGGGTTTTGAACACTGAAGCTTTCTTT. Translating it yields CASIGGVLNTEAFF. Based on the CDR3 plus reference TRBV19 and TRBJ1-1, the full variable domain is DGGITQSPKYLFRKEGQNVTLSCEQNLNHDAMYWYRQDPGQGLRLIYYSQIVNDFQKGDIAEGYSVSREKKESFPLTVTSAQKNPTAFYLCASIGGVLNTEAFFGQGTRLTVV.

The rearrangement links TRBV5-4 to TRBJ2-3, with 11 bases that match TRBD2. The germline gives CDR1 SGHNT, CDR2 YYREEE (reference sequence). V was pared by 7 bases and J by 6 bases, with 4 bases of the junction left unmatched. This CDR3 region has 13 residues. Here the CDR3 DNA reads TGTGCCAGCTTACTAGCGGGAGTGGATACGCAGTATTTT. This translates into CASLLAGVDTQYF.

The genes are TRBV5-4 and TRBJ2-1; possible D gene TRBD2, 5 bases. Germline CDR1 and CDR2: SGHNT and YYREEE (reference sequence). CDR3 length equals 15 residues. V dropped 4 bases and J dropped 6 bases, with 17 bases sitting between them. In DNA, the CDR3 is TGTGCCAGCAGCCTTGCACGGGAAGGGCGCAATGAGCAGTTCTTC. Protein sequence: CASSLAREGRNEQFF.

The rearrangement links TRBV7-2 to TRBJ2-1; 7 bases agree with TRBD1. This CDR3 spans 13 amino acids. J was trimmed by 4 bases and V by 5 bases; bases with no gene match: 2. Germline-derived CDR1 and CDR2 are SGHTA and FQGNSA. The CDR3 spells CASSPQGYNEQFF. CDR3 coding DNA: TGTGCCAGCAGCCCACAGGGGTACAATGAGCAGTTCTTC.

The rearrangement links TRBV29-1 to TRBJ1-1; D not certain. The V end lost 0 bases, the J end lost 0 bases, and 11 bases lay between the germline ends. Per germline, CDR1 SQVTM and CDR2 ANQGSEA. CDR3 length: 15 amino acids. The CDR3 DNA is TGCAGCGTTGAAGATCCGAGGGCCATGAACACTGAAGCTTTCTTT. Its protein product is CSVEDPRAMNTEAFF.

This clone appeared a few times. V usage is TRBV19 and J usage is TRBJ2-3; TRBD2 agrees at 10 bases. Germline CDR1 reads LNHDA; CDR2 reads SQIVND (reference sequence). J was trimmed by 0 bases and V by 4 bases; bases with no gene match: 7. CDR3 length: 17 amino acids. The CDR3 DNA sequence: TGTGCCAGTAGTAAATCAGGGACTAGCGCAAGCACAGATACGCAGTATTTT. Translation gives CASSKSGTSASTDTQYF.

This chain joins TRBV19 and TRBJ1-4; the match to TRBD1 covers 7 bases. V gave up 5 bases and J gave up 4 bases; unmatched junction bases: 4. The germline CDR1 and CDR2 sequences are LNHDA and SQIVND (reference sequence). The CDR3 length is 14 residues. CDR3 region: CASSVDRFNEKLFF. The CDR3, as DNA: TGTGCCAGTAGTGTGGACAGGTTTAATGAAAAACTGTTTTTT.

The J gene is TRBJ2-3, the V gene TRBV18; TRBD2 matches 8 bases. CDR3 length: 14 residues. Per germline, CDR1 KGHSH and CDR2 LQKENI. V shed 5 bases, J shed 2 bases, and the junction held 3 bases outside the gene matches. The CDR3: CASSTSGYTDTQYF. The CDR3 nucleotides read TGTGCCAGCTCAACTAGCGGATACACAGATACGCAGTATTTT.

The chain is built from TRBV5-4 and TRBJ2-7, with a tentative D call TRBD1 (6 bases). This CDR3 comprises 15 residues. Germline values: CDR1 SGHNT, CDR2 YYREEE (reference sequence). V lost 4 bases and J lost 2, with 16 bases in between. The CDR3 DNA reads TGTGCCAGCAGCCCCAGGGGTTTAGGAACCTACGAGCAGTACTTC. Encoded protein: CASSPRGLGTYEQYF.

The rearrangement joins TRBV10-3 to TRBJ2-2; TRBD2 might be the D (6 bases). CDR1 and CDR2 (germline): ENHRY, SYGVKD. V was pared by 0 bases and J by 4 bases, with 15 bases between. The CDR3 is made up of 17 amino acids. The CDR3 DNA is TGTGCCATCAGTGAGTCGGGAGTGGGACTTGGCACCGGGGAGCTGTTTTTT. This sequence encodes CAISESGVGLGTGELFF.

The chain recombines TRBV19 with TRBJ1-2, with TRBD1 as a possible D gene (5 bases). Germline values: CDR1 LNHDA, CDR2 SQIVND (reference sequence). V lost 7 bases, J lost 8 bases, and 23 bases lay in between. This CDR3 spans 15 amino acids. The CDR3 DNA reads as TGTGCCAGTACCCCGGCTCCGGGCCGGAGGGGCGGCTACACCTTC. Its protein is CASTPAPGRRGGYTF.

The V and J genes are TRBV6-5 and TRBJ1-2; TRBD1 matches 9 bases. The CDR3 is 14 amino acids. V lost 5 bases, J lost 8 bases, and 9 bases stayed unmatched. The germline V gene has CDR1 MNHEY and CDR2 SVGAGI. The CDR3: CASSQRTGAPGYTF. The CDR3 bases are TGTGCCAGCAGTCAACGGACAGGGGCCCCAGGCTACACCTTC.

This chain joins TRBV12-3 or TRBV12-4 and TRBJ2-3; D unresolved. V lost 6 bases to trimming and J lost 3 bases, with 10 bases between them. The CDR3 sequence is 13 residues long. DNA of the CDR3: TGTGCCAGCAGCCCGACCGGGACAGATACGCAGTATTTT. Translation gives CASSPTGTDTQYF.

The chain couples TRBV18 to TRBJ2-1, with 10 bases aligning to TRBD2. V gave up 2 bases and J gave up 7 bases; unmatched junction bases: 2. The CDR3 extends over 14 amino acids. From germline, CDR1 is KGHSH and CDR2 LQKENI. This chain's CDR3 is CASSPATSGNEQFF. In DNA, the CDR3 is TGTGCCAGCTCACCAGCGACTAGCGGGAATGAGCAGTTCTTC.

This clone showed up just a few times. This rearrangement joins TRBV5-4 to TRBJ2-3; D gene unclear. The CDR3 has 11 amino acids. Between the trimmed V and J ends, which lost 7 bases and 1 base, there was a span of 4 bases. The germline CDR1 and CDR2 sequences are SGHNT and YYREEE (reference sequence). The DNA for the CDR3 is TGTGCCAGCGGGCGCACAGATACGCAGTATTTT. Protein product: CASGRTDTQYF. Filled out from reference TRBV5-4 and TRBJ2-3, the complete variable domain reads ETGVTQSPTHLIKTRGQQVTLRCSSQSGHNTVSWYQQALGQGPQFIFQYYREEENGRGNFPPRFSGLQFPNYSSELNVNALELDDSALYLCASGRTDTQYFGPGTRLTVL.

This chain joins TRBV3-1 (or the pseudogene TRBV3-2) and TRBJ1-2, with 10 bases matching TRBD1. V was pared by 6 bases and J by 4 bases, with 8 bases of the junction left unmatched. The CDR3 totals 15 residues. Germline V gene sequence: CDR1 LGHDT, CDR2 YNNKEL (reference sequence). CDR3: CASSPGTGDFYGYTF. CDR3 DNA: TGTGCCAGCAGTCCCGGGACAGGGGATTTCTATGGCTACACCTTC.